One and the same sample provided the 29 T cell receptor beta chains below, sequenced in a study of T cell responses to AZD1222 COVID-19 vaccine. Repertoires were generated with immunoSEQ multiplex PCR, while TCRdb's copy carries only in-frame clones and drops some. The sample holds approximately 76,000 clones, 70% to 85% seen once. The sample consisted of peripheral blood, taken on day 0 of AZD1222 vaccination. These receptors came from an adult in good health.

V gene TRBV6-5 combines with J gene TRBJ2-2; TRBD2 matches at 11 bases. V was clipped by 5 bases and J by 5 bases; unmatched bases: 4. This CDR3 has 15 amino acids. The germline gives CDR1 MNHEY, CDR2 SVGAGI. The CDR3 loop is CASSQGLAATGELFF. DNA for the CDR3: TGTGCCAGCAGTCAGGGACTAGCGGCAACCGGGGAGCTGTTTTTT.

In this sample, this clone turned up a few times. The rearrangement uses TRBV3-1 (or the pseudogene TRBV3-2) and TRBJ1-5; a possible D gene is TRBD1 (6 bases). The germline CDR1 and CDR2 sequences are LGHDT and YNNKEL (reference sequence). The CDR3 is 16 residues long. Trimming cost V 4 bases and J 6 bases, with 19 bases left between them. CDR3 amino acids: CASSRDNGRGTQPQHF. The CDR3, as DNA: TGTGCCAGCAGCCGGGATAATGGCAGGGGTACTCAGCCCCAGCATTTT.

This clone was observed once. This chain uses TRBV6-5 with TRBJ2-6; D gene unclear. This CDR3 spans 14 amino acids. Trimming removed 2 bases at V and 0 bases at J, with 2 bases between. CDR1 and CDR2 from the germline V gene are MNHEY and SVGAGI. CDR3 DNA: TGTGCCAGCAGTTACCCCTCTGGGGCCAACGTCCTGACTTTC. The encoded protein is CASSYPSGANVLTF.

Here the CDR3 DNA reads TGCGCCAGCAGCTTGGAGCGGCTAGCGGGGGGGGATACGCAGTATTTT. It is translated as CASSLERLAGGDTQYF. The chain employs TRBV5-1 and TRBJ2-3, with TRBD2 matching over 12 bases. Germline CDR1 reads SGHRS; CDR2 reads YFSETQ. This CDR3 region has 16 residues. The V segment lost 0 bases and the J segment 6 bases; nucleotides outside the gene matches: 5.

This chain joins TRBV3-1 (or the pseudogene TRBV3-2) and TRBJ1-1; D call uncertain. The CDR3 sequence is 15 residues long. CDR1 is LGHDT, CDR2 YNNKEL, per germline (reference sequence). Between the trimmed V and J ends, which lost 4 bases and 1 base, there was a span of 13 bases. DNA of the CDR3: TGTGCCAGCAGCCCCACAGTCCTCTCGAACACTGAAGCTTTCTTT. Residues: CASSPTVLSNTEAFF.

The gene calls are TRBV15 and TRBJ2-5; D possibly corresponds to TRBD2 (6 bases). The CDR3 contains 12 residues. Germline V gives CDR1 LNHNV, CDR2 YYDKDF (reference sequence). V gave up 5 bases and J gave up 5 bases, with 9 bases separating them. CDR3 nucleotide sequence: TGTGCCACCAGCCACCGGGAGGAGACCCAGTACTTC. This sequence encodes CATSHREETQYF.

The chain has TRBV4-1 and TRBJ1-6, with D uncertain. This CDR3 contains 16 residues. Per germline, CDR1 MGHRA and CDR2 YSYEKL. V lost 2 bases, J lost 9 bases, and 17 bases lay in between. The CDR3, as DNA: TGCGCCAGCAGCCAACTACCGGGCAGCGATAGTTCACCCCTCCACTTT. Its translation: CASSQLPGSDSSPLHF.

V usage is TRBV2 and J usage is TRBJ1-2; D gene unclear. The CDR3 spans 13 residues. Germline CDR1 and CDR2: SNHLY and FYNNEI. The V gene lost 3 bases and the J gene lost 4 bases, with 9 bases spanning the gap. Here the CDR3 reads CASSDRGPYGYTF. In DNA form, the CDR3 reads TGTGCCAGCAGTGACCGGGGTCCCTATGGCTACACCTTC.

In its sample, this clone was seen a few times. The DNA for the CDR3 is TGCGCCAGCAGCCAAGGGGGGCTTGGCAATCAGCCCCAGCATTTT. Translating it yields CASSQGGLGNQPQHF. The V gene is TRBV4-1, the J gene TRBJ1-5; D is possibly TRBD1 (6 bases). Germline V gives CDR1 MGHRA, CDR2 YSYEKL. The CDR3 sequence is 15 residues long. Trimming removed 1 base at V and 2 bases at J, with 9 bases between.

This clone was counted only a few times. The rearrangement joins TRBV4-2 to TRBJ1-2; no clear D gene. Between the trimmed V and J ends, which lost 0 bases and 0 bases, there was a span of 20 bases. The CDR3 runs 19 residues. Germline loops: CDR1 LGHNA, CDR2 YNFKEQ. Here the CDR3 reads CASSQDLRPQAPANYGYTF. Here the CDR3 DNA reads TGTGCCAGCAGCCAAGATCTTAGACCCCAGGCTCCAGCTAACTATGGCTACACCTTC.

The chain recombines TRBV7-9 with TRBJ2-3; 7 nucleotides align to TRBD1. This CDR3 contains 12 residues. From germline, CDR1 is SEHNR and CDR2 FQNEAQ (reference sequence). The V segment lost 5 bases and the J segment 9 bases; nucleotides outside the gene matches: 5. CDR3 in DNA: TGTGCCAGCAGCCCGACAGGGTGGACGCAGTATTTT. The encoded protein is CASSPTGWTQYF.

J is TRBJ2-7 and V is TRBV12-3 or TRBV12-4, with a tentative D call TRBD2 (5 bases). The V and J ends lost 4 bases and 7 bases respectively, with 11 bases between them. This CDR3 comprises 12 residues. The CDR3 loop reads CASSWGAGEQYF. Written as DNA, the CDR3 is TGTGCCAGCAGTTGGGGTGCGGGTGAGCAGTACTTC.

This sequence joins TRBV7-6 and TRBJ1-3; D remains ambiguous. The CDR3 consists of 14 residues. Trimming left V 5 bases short and J 4 bases short, with 12 bases between. Per the germline V gene, CDR1 is SGHVS and CDR2 is FNYEAQ. CDR3 coding DNA: TGTGCCAGCAGCCCGGCGGGTTTAGGAAACACCATATATTTT. Translated, it gives CASSPAGLGNTIYF. Full variable domain (missing parts from reference TRBV7-6 and TRBJ1-3): GAGVSQSPRYKVTKRGQDVALRCDPISGHVSLYWYRQALGQGPEFLTYFNYEAQQDKSGLPNDRFSAERPEGSISTLTIQRTEQRDSAMYRCASSPAGLGNTIYFGEGSWLTVV.

J is TRBJ1-4 and V is TRBV5-6; 11 nucleotides match TRBD1. The germline V gene has CDR1 SGHDT and CDR2 YYEEEE. This CDR3 comprises 16 residues. V dropped 2 bases and J dropped 7; count of bases not matched to a gene: 7. This CDR3 is CASSLNAGQGGEKLFF. The CDR3 DNA follows: TGTGCCAGCAGCTTAAACGCGGGACAGGGGGGTGAAAAACTGTTTTTT.

The rearrangement uses TRBV6-4 and TRBJ2-7; TRBD1 aligns across 9 bases. V shed 5 bases and J 0 bases; nucleotides not matched to a gene: 20. The CDR3 is 20 amino acids. In germline, CDR1 is MRHNA, CDR2 SNTAGT. This CDR3 is CASSFRDRAPMDIISYEQYF. The DNA for the CDR3 is TGTGCCAGCAGTTTTCGGGACAGGGCCCCTATGGACATCATCTCCTACGAGCAGTACTTC.

V and J are TRBV19 and TRBJ2-7; 8 positions match TRBD2. CDR3 size: 13 residues. V trimming: 5 bases; J trimming: 4 bases; junction bases outside the gene matches: 4. The germline CDR1 and CDR2 sequences are LNHDA and SQIVND (reference sequence). The DNA for the CDR3 is TGTGCCAGTAGTCGCAGCGGGGGATACGAGCAGTACTTC. Translated: CASSRSGGYEQYF.

This clone was counted at least ten times. The chain is built from TRBV9 and TRBJ2-7; 9 bases match TRBD2. This CDR3 comprises 14 residues. In germline, CDR1 is SGDLS, CDR2 YYNGEE. The V segment lost 0 bases and the J segment 3 bases; nucleotides outside the gene matches: 1. CDR3 in amino acids: CASSVGAGGYEQYF. CDR3 nucleotide sequence: TGTGCCAGCAGCGTAGGAGCGGGAGGCTACGAGCAGTACTTC.

The rearrangement joins TRBV7-3 to TRBJ2-3; 7 bases map to TRBD2. The germline V gene has CDR1 SGHTA and CDR2 FQGTGA. There are 17 residues in the CDR3. V was clipped by 0 bases and J by 3 bases; unmatched bases: 9. In DNA form, the CDR3 reads TGTGCCAGCAGCTTAACGCGGGGGATCTCTAGGACAGATACGCAGTATTTT. Its protein is CASSLTRGISRTDTQYF.

In its sample, this clone was seen a few times. The chain joins TRBV19 to TRBJ2-5; 11 bases fit TRBD2. The J segment lost 1 base and the V segment lost 7 bases, leaving 8 bases of the junction unmatched. Germline V gene sequence: CDR1 LNHDA, CDR2 SQIVND (reference sequence). The CDR3 loop spans 16 amino acids. The CDR3 sequence is CASTLAGGSLQETQYF. The DNA of the CDR3 is TGTGCCAGTACTCTAGCGGGGGGATCCCTCCAAGAGACCCAGTACTTC.

V usage is TRBV11-3 and J usage is TRBJ2-2; D is ambiguous. CDR1 SGHNT and CDR2 YENEEA come from the germline V gene. The CDR3 contains 13 residues. Trimming took 5 bases from V and 1 from J, leaving 5 bases between them. CDR3 sequence (DNA): TGTGCCAGCAGCACCCAGAACACCGGGGAGCTGTTTTTT. It encodes CASSTQNTGELFF.

The chain links TRBV27 to TRBJ2-1; TRBD1 might be the D (5 bases). This CDR3 has 14 residues. Germline lookup yields CDR1 MNHEY and CDR2 SMNVEV (reference sequence). Trimming stripped 8 bases from V and 7 bases from J, with 18 bases between. In DNA form, the CDR3 reads TGTGCCAGCTCCCCCTACCTGGGGCTGAATGAGCAGTTCTTC. Translation: CASSPYLGLNEQFF.

In this sample, this clone turned up a few times. CDR3 amino acids: CASSQEVSGASSTDTQYF. The CDR3 coding sequence is TGCGCCAGCAGCCAAGAGGTTAGCGGGGCCTCTAGCACAGATACGCAGTATTTT. The chain couples TRBV4-3 to TRBJ2-3, with 8 positions matching TRBD2. CDR1 is LGHNA, CDR2 YSLEER, per germline. This CDR3 has 18 amino acids. The V and J ends lost 0 bases and 0 bases, in that order; junction bases with no gene match: 8.

The rearrangement joins TRBV7-8 to TRBJ1-2; TRBD1 aligns across 7 bases. Germline V gene data show CDR1 as SGHVS and CDR2 as FQNEAQ. The length of the CDR3 is 14 residues. V shed 5 bases, J shed 4 bases, and the junction held 7 bases outside the gene matches. The CDR3 sequence is CASSTTGQSYGYTF. The CDR3 DNA follows: TGTGCCAGCAGCACGACGGGACAGTCCTATGGCTACACCTTC. The full variable domain, rest sourced from reference TRBV7-8 and TRBJ1-2, is GAGVSQSPRYKVAKRGQDVALRCDPISGHVSLFWYQQALGQGPEFLTYFQNEAQLDKSGLPSDRFFAERPEGSVSTLKIQRTQQEDSAVYLCASSTTGQSYGYTFGSGTRLTVV.

V and J are TRBV24-1 and TRBJ1-4; 9 bases are shared with TRBD1. The CDR3 is made up of 19 amino acids. Per germline, CDR1 KGHDR and CDR2 SFDVKD. Losses at the gene ends were 0 bases for V and 0 bases for J; bases not matched to a gene: 7. This CDR3 is CATSDLTGGAGATNEKLFF. The CDR3 nucleotides read TGTGCCACCAGTGATTTGACAGGGGGCGCGGGGGCAACTAATGAAAAACTGTTTTTT.

The chain joins TRBV6-5 to TRBJ1-6, with 7 bases fitting TRBD1. The V and J ends lost 6 bases and 5 bases, in that order; junction bases with no gene match: 4. Germline-derived CDR1 and CDR2 are MNHEY and SVGAGI. CDR3 length: 14 amino acids. The CDR3 nucleotides read TGTGCCAGCAGCGACGGACAGGATAATTCACCCCTCCACTTT. Amino acids: CASSDGQDNSPLHF.

The chain employs TRBV10-3 and TRBJ2-1; TRBD2 matches 11 bases. The CDR3 runs to 13 residues. CDR1 and CDR2 (germline): ENHRY, SYGVKD. V was clipped by 11 bases and J by 9 bases; unmatched bases: 9. CDR3 DNA sequence: TGTGCCGTCCTCGGGCTAGCGGGGGGTGAGCAGTTCTTC. This encodes CAVLGLAGGEQFF.

This clone appeared once. The rearrangement joins TRBV13 to TRBJ1-1; no definite D call. Germline lookup yields CDR1 PRHDT and CDR2 FYEKMQ (reference sequence). The V and J ends lost 1 base and 3 bases respectively, with 12 bases between them. The CDR3 extends over 15 amino acids. The DNA for the CDR3 is TGTGCCAGCAGCTTAGAGGGAGGGTGGGACACTGAAGCTTTCTTT. Translation: CASSLEGGWDTEAFF. Full variable domain (outside the CDR3, taken from reference TRBV13 and TRBJ1-1): AAGVIQSPRHLIKEKRETATLKCYPIPRHDTVYWYQQGPGQDPQFLISFYEKMQSDKGSIPDRFSAQQFSDYHSELNMSSLELGDSALYFCASSLEGGWDTEAFFGQGTRLTVV.

This chain joins TRBV30 and TRBJ1-5; D ambiguous. The CDR3 extends over 14 amino acids. Germline V gene data show CDR1 as GTSNPN and CDR2 as SVGIG (reference sequence). V gave up 2 bases and J gave up 4 bases, with 12 bases separating them. CDR3 amino acids: CAWSPQSGNQPQHF. Here the CDR3 DNA reads TGTGCCTGGAGTCCCCAAAGTGGTAATCAGCCCCAGCATTTT.

This rearrangement joins TRBV6-5 to TRBJ1-2; 7 nucleotides line up with TRBD1. V shed 0 bases, J shed 4 bases, and the junction held 5 bases outside the gene matches. The germline CDR1 and CDR2 sequences are MNHEY and SVGAGI. This CDR3 spans 15 amino acids. This chain's CDR3 is CASSYSNRGGYGYTF. The CDR3 coding sequence is TGTGCCAGCAGTTACTCAAACAGGGGTGGCTATGGCTACACCTTC.